The 16 T cell receptor beta chains in this list originate from one sample, sequenced in a study of CD8+ T cells in alopecia areata. Extraction and reverse transcription of RNA yielded cDNA as the sequencing template. Sequencing was performed with immunoSEQ multiplex PCR; in TCRdb, only in-frame clones are kept and a portion is missing. The sample contains about 170,000 clones, about 70% of which appear only once. The input for sequencing was CD8+ T cells sorted from blood, taken at week 0. These receptors all stem from a human donor with alopecia areata.

This clone was seen a handful of times. V gene TRBV6-6 combines with J gene TRBJ2-4; 11 bases are shared with TRBD1. Per the germline V gene, CDR1 is MNHNY and CDR2 is SVGAGI (reference sequence). This CDR3 has 15 residues. V shed 7 bases, J shed 1 base, and the junction held 3 bases outside the gene matches. The CDR3: CASIGTGGAKNIQYF. In DNA form, the CDR3 reads TGTGCCAGCATAGGGACAGGGGGTGCCAAAAACATTCAGTACTTC.

The V call is TRBV7-8, the J call TRBJ2-7; possibly TRBD2 for D (6 bases). Germline-derived CDR1 and CDR2 are SGHVS and FQNEAQ. The V end was cut by 6 bases, the J end by 3 bases, with 21 bases between. This CDR3 is 16 amino acids long. The CDR3: CASRGDGSRGLYEQYF. For the CDR3, the DNA is TGTGCCAGCAGGGGGGACGGGAGCAGAGGTCTCTACGAGCAGTACTTC.

This chain joins TRBV6-5 and TRBJ1-2; no clear D gene. CDR3 size: 14 residues. V was shortened by 5 bases and J by 3 bases, with 13 bases between the two germline ends. The germline V gene encodes CDR1 MNHEY and CDR2 SVGAGI. Here the CDR3 reads CASSESQRYYGYTF. The CDR3 DNA follows: TGTGCCAGCAGTGAATCACAGAGGTACTATGGCTACACCTTC.

V gene TRBV30 combines with J gene TRBJ2-1; D not resolved. Trimming shortened V by 0 bases and J by 10 bases, and 7 bases separated the two germline ends. The CDR3 is 11 residues long. The germline V gene encodes CDR1 GTSNPN and CDR2 SVGIG (reference sequence). CDR3 region: CAWSVGQEQFF. The CDR3, as DNA: TGTGCCTGGAGTGTAGGTCAAGAGCAGTTCTTC. The full variable domain, completed using reference TRBV30 and TRBJ2-1, is SQTIHQWPATLVQPVGSPLSLECTVEGTSNPNLYWYRQAAGRGLQLLFYSVGIGQISSEVPQNLSASRPQDRQFILSSKKLLLSDSGFYLCAWSVGQEQFFGPGTRLTVL.

This clone was detected only a few times. The gene calls are TRBV29-1 and TRBJ2-3; 7 bases map to TRBD2. Trimming took 3 bases from V and 1 from J; bases not matched to a gene: 4. CDR3 length: 14 amino acids. Germline CDR1 is SQVTM and CDR2 is ANQGSEA. The DNA for the CDR3 is TGCAGCGTTGATGGGGGGGTAGGCACAGATACGCAGTATTTT. The encoded protein is CSVDGGVGTDTQYF.

This chain links TRBV7-9 with TRBJ1-2; D is unresolved. This CDR3 comprises 13 residues. Per the germline V gene, CDR1 is SEHNR and CDR2 is FQNEAQ (reference sequence). Trimming removed 5 bases at V and 6 bases at J, with 13 bases between. CDR3 DNA sequence: TGTGCCAGCAGCCCGGGCTCAACAGATGGCTACACCTTC. It yields the protein CASSPGSTDGYTF.

V usage is TRBV29-1 and J usage is TRBJ2-3, with D unresolved. This CDR3 is 11 amino acids long. The V gene lost 5 bases and the J gene lost 0 bases, with 3 bases spanning the gap. CDR1 and CDR2 (germline): SQVTM, ANQGSEA. CDR3 region: CSVPSTDTQYF. CDR3 coding DNA: TGCAGCGTTCCTAGCACAGATACGCAGTATTTT.

This clone was detected a few times. This chain's CDR3 is CASSLETLPTPETQYF. Here the CDR3 DNA reads TGCGCCAGCAGCTTGGAGACCCTGCCCACCCCAGAGACCCAGTACTTC. This sequence joins TRBV5-1 and TRBJ2-5; D gene uncertain. Germline V CDR1 and CDR2: SGHRS, YFSETQ. V was clipped by 0 bases and J by 4 bases, with 16 bases between them. The CDR3 contains 16 residues.

The sample holds one count of this clone. This CDR3 reads CASSFRTANQPQHF. CDR3 DNA: TGTGCCAGCAGCTTCAGGACAGCGAATCAGCCCCAGCATTTT. The chain links TRBV7-8 to TRBJ1-5; D is possibly TRBD1 (6 bases). The germline V and J ends were trimmed by 3 bases and 4 bases, with 10 bases remaining between them. This CDR3 contains 14 residues. CDR1 SGHVS and CDR2 FQNEAQ come from the germline V gene.

CDR3 residues: CASSLSLGDEQYF. CDR3 coding DNA: TGTGCCAGCAGCTTATCTTTAGGGGACGAGCAGTACTTC. The chain couples TRBV7-2 to TRBJ2-7; perhaps TRBD1 as D (5 bases). Germline V gene data show CDR1 as SGHTA and CDR2 as FQGNSA. The length of the CDR3 is 13 residues. The V gene lost 2 bases and the J gene lost 5 bases, with 10 bases spanning the gap.

This chain connects TRBV2 to TRBJ2-1; no reliable D call. CDR3 length: 14 amino acids. Per germline, CDR1 SNHLY and CDR2 FYNNEI. V was pared by 2 bases and J by 6 bases, with 11 bases between. This CDR3 is CASSETLSGNEQFF. CDR3 DNA sequence: TGTGCCAGCAGTGAAACTCTGTCGGGCAATGAGCAGTTCTTC.

Of note for this clone: One end of the junction does not line up with germline, which may come from a read error. V usage is TRBV29-1 and J usage is TRBJ2-7, with D perhaps being TRBD1 or TRBD2 (5 bases each). CDR3 length equals 14 residues. Per germline, CDR1 SQVTM and CDR2 ANQGSEA. The CDR3 DNA is TGCAGCGTCGAAGGGAGTAGGGGCTCCTACGAGCAGTACTTC. Its protein product is CSVEGSRGSYEQYF.

The V gene is TRBV5-6, the J gene TRBJ2-5; 9 nucleotides agree with TRBD1. Trimming cost V 0 bases and J 5 bases; bases outside gene matches: 5. Germline CDR1 and CDR2: SGHDT and YYEEEE. The CDR3 contains 15 residues. This chain's CDR3 is CASSLAGTGPETQYF. CDR3 nucleotides: TGTGCCAGCAGCTTGGCCGGGACAGGGCCGGAGACCCAGTACTTC.

This rearrangement joins TRBV13 to TRBJ1-2, with 7 bases fitting TRBD1. The CDR3 spans 15 residues. After removal of 4 bases from V and 4 bases from J, the junction contained 9 bases not matched to a gene. The germline CDR1 and CDR2 sequences are PRHDT and FYEKMQ (reference sequence). The CDR3 region is CASSSPRDRFYGYTF. The CDR3 DNA is TGTGCCAGCAGCTCTCCCCGGGACAGATTCTATGGCTACACCTTC.

This clone was seen once. V usage is TRBV6-1 and J usage is TRBJ2-7; D is unclear. CDR1 and CDR2 from the germline V gene are MNHNS and SASEGT. V lost 6 bases and J 1 base, leaving 10 bases between the germline ends. The CDR3 is made up of 13 amino acids. CDR3 loop: CASRKRGSYEQYF. CDR3 nucleotides: TGTGCCAGCAGGAAGAGAGGTTCCTACGAGCAGTACTTC.

On this clone: It is likely a read error: a sequence one base away is far more abundant. The chain is built from TRBV9 and TRBJ2-6; D gene unclear. The CDR3 consists of 12 residues. The germline V and J ends were trimmed by 4 bases and 2 bases, with 1 base remaining between them. Germline assignment: CDR1 SGDLS and CDR2 YYNGEE. CDR3 region: CASSTGANVLTF. In nucleotides, the CDR3 is TGTGCCAGCAGCACTGGGGCCAACGTCCTGACTTTC. Variable domain in full (rest from reference TRBV9 and TRBJ2-6): DSGVTQTPKHLITATGQRVTLRCSPRSGDLSVYWYQQSLDQGLQFLIQYYNGEERAKGNILERFSAQQFPDLHSELNLSSLELGDSALYFCASSTGANVLTFGAGSRLTVL.